This T cell receptor beta chain is drawn from a study of shared clonotypes between healthy human individuals. Profiling relied on immunoSEQ multiplex PCR, and the TCRdb table lists in-frame clones only, not all of them. The sample records some 2.3 million clones, just over 90% being singletons. This receptor was taken from a man aged 18 to 29 in good health. Some clones in this sample may be carry-over from other donors' samples. Sample: naive CD4+ T cells from PBMCs. Stated subset: CD45RA+ positively selected.

The CDR3: CASTTPKTYEQYF. The CDR3 coding sequence is TGTGCCAGCACCACCCCAAAGACCTACGAGCAGTACTTC. The chain links TRBV6-5 to TRBJ2-7; D gene uncertain. CDR1 MNHEY and CDR2 SVGAGI come from the germline V gene. This CDR3 contains 13 residues. Trimming pared 7 bases from V and 2 bases from J, leaving 12 bases between.